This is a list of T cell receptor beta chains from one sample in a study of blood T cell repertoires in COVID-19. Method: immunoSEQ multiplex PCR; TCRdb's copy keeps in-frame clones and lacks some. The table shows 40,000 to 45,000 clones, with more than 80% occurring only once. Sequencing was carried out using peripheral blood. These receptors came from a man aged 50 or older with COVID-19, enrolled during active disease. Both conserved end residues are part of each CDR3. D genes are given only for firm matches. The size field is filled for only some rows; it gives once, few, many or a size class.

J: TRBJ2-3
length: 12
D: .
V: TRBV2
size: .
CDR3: CASSPQGDTQYF
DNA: TGTGCCAGCAGCCCACAGGGAGATACGCAGTATTTT

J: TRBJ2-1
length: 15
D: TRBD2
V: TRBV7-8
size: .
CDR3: CASSSLAGYFNEQFF
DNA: TGTGCCAGCAGCTCGCTAGCGGGATATTTCAATGAGCAGTTCTTC

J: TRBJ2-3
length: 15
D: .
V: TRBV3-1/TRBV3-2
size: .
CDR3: CASSPGSLYTDTQYF
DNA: TGTGCCAGCAGCCCTGGCTCCCTTTACACAGATACGCAGTATTTT

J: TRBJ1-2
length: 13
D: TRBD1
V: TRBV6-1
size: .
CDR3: CASSDPGGFGYTF
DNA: TGTGCCAGCAGTGACCCAGGGGGCTTTGGCTACACCTTC

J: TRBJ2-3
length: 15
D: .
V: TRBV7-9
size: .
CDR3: CASSLALGLGNTQYF
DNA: TGTGCCAGCAGCTTAGCGCTCGGGTTAGGTAATACGCAGTATTTT

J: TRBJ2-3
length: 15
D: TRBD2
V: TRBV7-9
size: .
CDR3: CASSPRLALPDTQYF
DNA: TGTGCCAGCAGCCCGAGACTAGCCCTCCCTGATACGCAGTATTTT

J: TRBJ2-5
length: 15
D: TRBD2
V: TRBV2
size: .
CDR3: CASMLIAGIWETQYF
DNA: TGTGCCAGCATGTTAATAGCGGGAATTTGGGAGACCCAGTACTTC

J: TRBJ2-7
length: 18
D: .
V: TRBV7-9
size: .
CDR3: CASSLVPHTGTRPYEQYF
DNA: TGTGCCAGCAGCTTAGTCCCCCACACCGGGACAAGGCCCTACGAGCAGTACTTC

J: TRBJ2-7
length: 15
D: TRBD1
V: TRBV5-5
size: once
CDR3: CASSSRDRGVWEQYF
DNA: TGTGCCAGCAGCTCCCGGGACAGGGGCGTCTGGGAGCAGTACTTC

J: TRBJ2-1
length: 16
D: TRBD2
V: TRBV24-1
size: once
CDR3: CATSASLAGVGNEQFF
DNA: TGTGCCACCAGTGCATCACTAGCGGGTGTTGGCAATGAGCAGTTCTTC

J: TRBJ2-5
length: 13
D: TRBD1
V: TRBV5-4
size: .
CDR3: CASSGDRAETQYF
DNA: TGTGCCAGCAGCGGGGACAGGGCCGAGACCCAGTACTTC

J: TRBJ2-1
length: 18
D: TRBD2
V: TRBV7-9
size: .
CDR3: CASSLSGGRSLSYNEQFF
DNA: TGTGCCAGCAGCTTAAGCGGCGGGAGGTCCCTCTCCTACAATGAGCAGTTCTTC

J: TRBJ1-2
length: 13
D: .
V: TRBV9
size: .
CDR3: CASRAGESYGYTF
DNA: TGTGCCAGCAGGGCGGGCGAGTCTTATGGCTACACCTTC

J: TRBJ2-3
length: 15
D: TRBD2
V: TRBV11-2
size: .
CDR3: CASSQLAGGTDTQYF
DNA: TGTGCCAGCAGCCAACTAGCGGGAGGGACAGATACGCAGTATTTT

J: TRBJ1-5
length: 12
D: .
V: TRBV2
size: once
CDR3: CASNPGNQPQHF
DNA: TGTGCCAGCAATCCTGGCAATCAGCCCCAGCATTTT

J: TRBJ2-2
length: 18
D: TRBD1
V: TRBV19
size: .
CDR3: CASSPRLGQGGGTGELFF
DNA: TGTGCCAGTAGTCCGCGCTTGGGACAGGGCGGAGGCACCGGGGAGCTGTTTTTT

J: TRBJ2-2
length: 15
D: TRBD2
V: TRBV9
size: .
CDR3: CASSARDYTTGELFF
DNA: TGTGCCAGCAGCGCCCGGGACTACACTACCGGGGAGCTGTTTTTT

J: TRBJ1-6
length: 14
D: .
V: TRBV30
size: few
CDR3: CAWSVGGARGPLHF
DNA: TGTGCCTGGAGTGTAGGGGGGGCTCGTGGACCCCTCCACTTT

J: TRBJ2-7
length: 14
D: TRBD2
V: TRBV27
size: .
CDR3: CASSLSSGIDEQYF
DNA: TGTGCCAGCAGTTTATCTAGCGGGATTGACGAGCAGTACTTC

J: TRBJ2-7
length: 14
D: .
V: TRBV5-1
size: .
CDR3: CASSLGAETYEQYF
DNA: TGCGCCAGCAGCTTGGGCGCGGAGACCTACGAGCAGTACTTC

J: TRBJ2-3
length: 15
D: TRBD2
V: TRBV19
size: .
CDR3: CASRLAGGYQDTQYF
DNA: TGTGCCAGTAGACTAGCGGGAGGATATCAAGATACGCAGTATTTT

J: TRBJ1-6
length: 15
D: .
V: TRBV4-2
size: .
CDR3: CASSLRLSNNSPLHF
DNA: TGTGCCAGCAGCCTCCGACTCTCCAATAATTCACCCCTCCACTTT

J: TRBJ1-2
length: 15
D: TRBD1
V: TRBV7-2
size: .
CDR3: CASSLEPGQGNRDTF
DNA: TGTGCCAGCAGCTTGGAACCGGGACAGGGGAATAGGGACACCTTC

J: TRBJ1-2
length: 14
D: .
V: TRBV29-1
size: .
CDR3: CSVEVPGWDYGYTF
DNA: TGCAGCGTTGAGGTTCCAGGGTGGGACTATGGCTACACCTTC

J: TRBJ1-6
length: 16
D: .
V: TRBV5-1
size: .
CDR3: CASKGIFGSYNSPLHF
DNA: TGCGCCAGCAAAGGTATCTTTGGGAGTTATAATTCACCCCTCCACTTT

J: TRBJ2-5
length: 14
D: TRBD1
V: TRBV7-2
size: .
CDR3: CASSLDVGGETQYF
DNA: TGTGCCAGCAGCTTAGACGTAGGGGGCGAGACCCAGTACTTC

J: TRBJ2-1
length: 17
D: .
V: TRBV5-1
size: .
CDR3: CASSQAKTSSSYNEQFF
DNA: TGCGCCAGCAGCCAAGCGAAAACAAGTAGCTCCTACAATGAGCAGTTCTTC